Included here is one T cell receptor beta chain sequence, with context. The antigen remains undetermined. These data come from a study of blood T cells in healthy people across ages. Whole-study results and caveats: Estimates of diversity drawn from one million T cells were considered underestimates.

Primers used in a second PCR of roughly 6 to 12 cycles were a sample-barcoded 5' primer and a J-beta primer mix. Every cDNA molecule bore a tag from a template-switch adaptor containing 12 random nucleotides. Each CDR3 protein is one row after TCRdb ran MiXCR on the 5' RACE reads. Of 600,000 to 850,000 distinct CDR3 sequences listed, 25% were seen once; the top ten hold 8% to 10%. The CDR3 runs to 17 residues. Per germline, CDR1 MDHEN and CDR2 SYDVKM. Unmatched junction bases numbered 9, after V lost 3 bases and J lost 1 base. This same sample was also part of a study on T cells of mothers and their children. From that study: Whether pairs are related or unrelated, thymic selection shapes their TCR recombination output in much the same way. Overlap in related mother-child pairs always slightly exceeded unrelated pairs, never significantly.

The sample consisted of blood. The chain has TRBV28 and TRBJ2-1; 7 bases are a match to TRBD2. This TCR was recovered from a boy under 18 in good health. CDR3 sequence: CASSLPPGGGSYNEQFF. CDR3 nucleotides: TGTGCCAGCAGTTTGCCCCCGGGAGGTGGTTCCTACAATGAGCAGTTCTTC.